These T cell receptor beta chains were read from a single sample in a study of human T cells and chemical hapten exposure. TCRdb re-called the RACE reads through MiXCR, storing one row per CDR3 protein. The table shows a few hundred thousand distinct CDR3 sequences, with about 6.9% occurring only once. The sample here was whole blood, taken in connection with sensitization to the hapten diphenylcyclopropenone (DPC). The receptors originated from a woman between 18 and 30 years old with alopecia areata. Some clones in this sample may be carry-over from other donors' samples. CDR3s include the opening cysteine and the closing phenylalanine or tryptophan.

TRBJ2-7,TRBV2,CASSRGAFGTGSHEQYF
TRBJ1-1,TRBV6-1,CASSESPELEAFF
TRBJ2-7,TRBV12-3/TRBV12-4,CASSLASGVYNEQYF
TRBJ2-7,TRBV6-2/TRBV6-3,CASSRPPDPGEQYF
TRBJ2-1,TRBV9,CASSVRSGSSYNEQFF
TRBJ2-1,TRBV7-2,CASSFSTLVNNEQFF
TRBJ2-7,TRBV20-1,CSALKRGARYEQYF
TRBJ1-1,TRBV28,CASTVDTEAFF
TRBJ1-1,TRBV29-1,CSAVPGQGPVITEAFF
TRBJ2-1,TRBV29-1,CSVAGLASYNEQFF
TRBJ2-7,TRBV18,CASSSGTSYEQYF
TRBJ2-3,TRBV4-3,CASSQEERGGDTQYF
TRBJ1-2,TRBV18,CASSRGASYGYTF
TRBJ1-2,TRBV6-5,CASSYSGTGTFSNYGYTF
TRBJ1-2,TRBV6-2/TRBV6-3,CASSYGMYGYTF
TRBJ1-6,TRBV12-3/TRBV12-4,CASRPGSSSYNSPLHF
TRBJ1-5,TRBV6-5,CASSPQGPNQPQHF